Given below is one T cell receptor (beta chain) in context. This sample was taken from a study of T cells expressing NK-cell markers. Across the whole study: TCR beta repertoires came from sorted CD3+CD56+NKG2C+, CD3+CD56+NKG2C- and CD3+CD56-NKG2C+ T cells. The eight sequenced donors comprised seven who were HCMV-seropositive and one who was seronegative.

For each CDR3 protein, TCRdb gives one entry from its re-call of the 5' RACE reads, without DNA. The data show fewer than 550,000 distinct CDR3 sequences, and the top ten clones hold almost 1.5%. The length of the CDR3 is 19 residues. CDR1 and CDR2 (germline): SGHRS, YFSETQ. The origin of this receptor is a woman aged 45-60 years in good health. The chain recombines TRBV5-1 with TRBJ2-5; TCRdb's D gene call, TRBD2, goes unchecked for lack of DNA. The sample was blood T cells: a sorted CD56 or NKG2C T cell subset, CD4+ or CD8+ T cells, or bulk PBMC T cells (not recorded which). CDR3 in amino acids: CASSLGIVPALQNRETQYF.